This T cell receptor beta chain emerged from a study of T cells in tuberculosis. As for the study in general: Sequenced TCRs come from CD1B-GMM tetramer-binding T cells. Study-wide results and caveats: The TCR-beta difference was not significant; alpha differences partly reflected length.

Comment on this clone: The antigen is unknown.

Data came from immunoSEQ multiplex PCR; TCRdb stores just in-frame clones and leaves some out. The top ten clones hold 2.2% of a sample with under 40,000 clones, 80% to 95% of them seen once. After removal of 4 bases from V and 6 bases from J, the junction contained 4 bases not matched to a gene. This CDR3 has 15 residues. CDR1 and CDR2 (germline): SGHVS, FQNEAQ. This receptor was obtained from a donor between 5 and 29 years old with latent tuberculosis or without tuberculosis infection. The rearrangement joins TRBV7-8 to TRBJ2-5, with 14 bases matching TRBD2. What was sequenced was PBMCs. CDR3 DNA: TGTGCCAGCAGCTCGGGGACTAGCGGGGGTAAGACCCAGTACTTC. Its protein is CASSSGTSGGKTQYF.